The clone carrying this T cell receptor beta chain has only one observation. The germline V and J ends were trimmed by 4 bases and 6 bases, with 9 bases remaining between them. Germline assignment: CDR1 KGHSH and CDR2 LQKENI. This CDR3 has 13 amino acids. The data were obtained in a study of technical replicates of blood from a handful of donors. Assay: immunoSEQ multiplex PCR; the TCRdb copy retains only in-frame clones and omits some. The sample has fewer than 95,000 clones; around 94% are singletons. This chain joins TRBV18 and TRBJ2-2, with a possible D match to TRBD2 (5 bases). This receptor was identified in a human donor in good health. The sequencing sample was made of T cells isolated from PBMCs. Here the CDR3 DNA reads TGTGCCAGCTCACGGGAGCATGCCGGGGAGCTGTTTTTT. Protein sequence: CASSREHAGELFF.